One and the same sample provided the 15 T cell receptor beta chains below, sequenced in a study of glioma-infiltrating T cells. Using RNA template, CDR3s of TCR alpha and beta were amplified with iRepertoire arm-PCR. TCRdb processed the multiplex PCR reads anew with MiXCR; each CDR3 protein has one entry. Among around 180,000 distinct CDR3 sequences listed, about 47% were seen once. Sequenced input: glioma tissue, nonneoplastic brain tissue, or PBMCs (not recorded which). The receptors here all came from a human donor with low-grade glioma or glioblastoma, undergoing nonglioma brain surgery, or in good health (not recorded which).

This clonotype came up many times. The chain joins TRBV2 to TRBJ2-7; no clear D. The CDR3 is made up of 14 amino acids. The germline CDR1 and CDR2 sequences are SNHLY and FYNNEI. Trimming took 1 base from V and 2 from J, leaving 9 bases between them. The CDR3 loop reads CASSEGALAYEQYF. Written as DNA, the CDR3 is TGTGCCAGCAGTGAAGGTGCCCTAGCCTACGAGCAGTACTTC.

The V call is TRBV12-3 or TRBV12-4, the J call TRBJ1-2, with D uncertain. This CDR3 region has 12 residues. Trimming removed 3 bases from V and 4 bases from J, with 6 bases in between. CDR3 sequence reads: CASSFGLYGYTF. Here the CDR3 DNA reads TGTGCCAGCAGTTTTGGCCTCTATGGCTACACCTTC.

About this clonotype: A much larger clone differs by one base, so this may be a read error. V is TRBV7-2 and J is TRBJ2-3; a weak D match, TRBD2 (5 bases). Trimming cost V 3 bases and J 3 bases, with 13 bases left between them. From germline, CDR1 is SGHTA and CDR2 FQGNSA. This CDR3 has 15 amino acids. The CDR3 coding sequence is TGTGCCAGCAGCTTGGAAGCGGCTAGAACAGATACGCAGTATTTT. It codes for CASSLEAARTDTQYF.

In this sample, this clonotype turned up a few times. The rearrangement joins TRBV20-1 to TRBJ2-7; D ambiguous. The germline V and J ends were trimmed by 0 bases and 2 bases, with 8 bases remaining between them. This CDR3 contains 13 residues. The germline V gene has CDR1 DFQATT and CDR2 SNEGSKA (reference sequence). CDR3 protein: CSAREGDAYEQYF. The CDR3 DNA reads TGCAGTGCTAGAGAGGGTGACGCCTACGAGCAGTACTTC.

This clonotype came up many times. This sequence joins TRBV20-1 and TRBJ2-7; 10 positions match TRBD2. After removal of 3 bases from V and 7 bases from J, the junction contained 12 bases not matched to a gene. The germline V gene encodes CDR1 DFQATT and CDR2 SNEGSKA (reference sequence). This CDR3 is 15 amino acids long. CDR3: CSASPRAGGRREQYF. The CDR3 coding sequence is TGCAGTGCTAGCCCTAGAGCGGGAGGGCGTCGGGAGCAGTACTTC.

As concerns this clonotype: This may come from a read error, since a much larger clone is one base off. CDR3 coding DNA: TGTGCCACCATCTTAATCATCGGGGCCGAGCAGTACTTC. Its translation: CATILIIGAEQYF. The chain is built from TRBV15 and TRBJ2-7; either TRBD1 or TRBD2 may fit D (5 bases each). The ends were cut back, 7 bases at V and 6 bases at J, with 16 bases in the middle. This CDR3 comprises 13 residues. Germline V gives CDR1 LNHNV, CDR2 YYDKDF (reference sequence).

The V call is TRBV29-1, the J call TRBJ1-1; D call uncertain. Per the germline V gene, CDR1 is SQVTM and CDR2 is ANQGSEA. Trimming shortened V by 3 bases and J by 7 bases, and 9 bases separated the two germline ends. The CDR3 loop spans 11 amino acids. DNA of the CDR3: TGCAGCGTTGACGAGGGCAATGAAGCTTTCTTT. This sequence encodes CSVDEGNEAFF. Full variable domain (remainder filled in from reference TRBV29-1 and TRBJ1-1): SAVISQKPSRDICQRGTSLTIQCQVDSQVTMMFWYRQQPGQSLTLIATANQGSEATYESGFVIDKFPISRPNLTFSTLTVSNMSPEDSSIYLCSVDEGNEAFFGQGTRLTVV.

Remarks on this clonotype: An end of the junction does not agree with germline; a read error may underlie this. This chain joins TRBV5-4 and TRBJ1-4; maybe TRBD1 (6 bases). Germline CDR1 and CDR2: SGHNT and YYREEE (reference sequence). CDR3 size: 16 residues. For the CDR3, the DNA is TGTGCCAGCAGCTCGGGACAAACTGCAACTAATGAAAGACTGTTTTTT. Its protein is CASSSGQTATNERLFF.

This clonotype was picked up one time. CDR3 residues: CASSFQGPSGQLTQYF. The CDR3, as DNA: TGTGCCAGCAGCTTCCAGGGCCCGTCCGGGCAGTTGACCCAGTACTTC. The gene calls are TRBV7-2 and TRBJ2-5; a weak D match, TRBD1 (5 bases). The germline V gene has CDR1 SGHTA and CDR2 FQGNSA. This CDR3 is built from 16 residues. The V end lost 3 bases, the J end lost 7 bases, and 21 bases lay between the germline ends.

In the case of this clonotype: A much larger clone differs from this one at a single base, so this may be a read error. This chain links TRBV28 with TRBJ2-3; 8 bases are shared with TRBD1. The CDR3 covers 14 residues. Unmatched junction bases numbered 5, after V lost 8 bases and J lost 1 base. Germline CDR1 is MDHEN and CDR2 is SYDVKM. DNA of the CDR3: TGTGCCAGCCGGACAGGGAAAGGCACAGATACGCAGTATTTT. The encoded protein is CASRTGKGTDTQYF.

This clonotype has at least ten counts. The V and J genes are TRBV28 and TRBJ2-2; TRBD2 agrees at 13 bases. This CDR3 region has 16 residues. With V trimmed by 3 bases and J by 4 bases, 2 bases remained unmatched. CDR1 is MDHEN, CDR2 SYDVKM, per germline. The CDR3 reads CASSLRTSGSTGELFF. CDR3 nucleotides: TGTGCCAGCAGTTTGCGGACTAGCGGGAGCACCGGGGAGCTGTTTTTT.

As regards this clonotype: A much larger clone is a single base away; this may be a read error. CDR3 in DNA: TGTGCCAGCAGGACTAGCGGGAGGACAGATACGCAGTATTTT. Protein product: CASRTSGRTDTQYF. The rearrangement joins TRBV28 to TRBJ2-3, with 13 bases fitting TRBD2. Germline values: CDR1 MDHEN, CDR2 SYDVKM. V dropped 6 bases and J dropped 3; count of bases not matched to a gene: 0. The CDR3 runs 14 residues.

Turning to this clonotype: Possible read error: a much larger clone is one base away. The J gene is TRBJ2-5, the V gene TRBV7-9; no clear D gene. CDR1 is SEHNR and CDR2 is FQNEAQ in the germline V gene (reference sequence). The CDR3 sequence is 14 residues long. The CDR3 nucleotides are TGTGCCAGCAGCTTTGATAGATACCAAGATACCCAGTACTTC. Protein sequence: CASSFDRYQDTQYF.

About this clonotype: The junction does not match germline at one end; this may be a read error. The CDR3: CSARIGDYVYTF. For the CDR3, the DNA is TGCAGTGCTAGAATTGGTGACTATGTCTACACCTTC. The rearrangement links TRBV20-1 to TRBJ1-2; no clear D. The CDR3 has 12 residues. Germline V gene data show CDR1 as DFQATT and CDR2 as SNEGSKA (reference sequence).

This clonotype has at least ten counts. The genes are TRBV20-1 and TRBJ2-3, with D tentatively TRBD1 (6 bases). From germline, CDR1 is DFQATT and CDR2 SNEGSKA (reference sequence). V lost 4 bases, J lost 2 bases, and 13 bases lay in between. The CDR3 covers 14 residues. CDR3 protein: CSAISTGSTDTQYF. In DNA, the CDR3 is TGCAGTGCTATTTCAACAGGGTCCACAGATACGCAGTATTTT.